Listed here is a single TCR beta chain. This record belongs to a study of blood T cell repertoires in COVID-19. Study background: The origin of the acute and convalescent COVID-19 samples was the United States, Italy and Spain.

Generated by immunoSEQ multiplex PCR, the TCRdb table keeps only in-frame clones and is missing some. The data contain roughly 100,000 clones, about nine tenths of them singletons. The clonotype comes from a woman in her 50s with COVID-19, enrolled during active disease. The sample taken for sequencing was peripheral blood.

This CDR3 is CASSLVGSGGAYEQYF. The DNA for the CDR3 is TGTGCCAGCAGCTTAGTAGGATCGGGGGGGGCCTACGAGCAGTACTTC. The chain carries TRBV7-9 and TRBJ2-7; 8 bases agree with TRBD2. Germline CDR1 reads SEHNR; CDR2 reads FQNEAQ (reference sequence). The V segment lost 1 base and the J segment 2 bases; nucleotides outside the gene matches: 7. CDR3 size: 16 residues. Drawing the rest from reference TRBV7-9 and TRBJ2-7, the complete variable domain is DTGVSQNPRHKITKRGQNVTFRCDPISEHNRLYWYRQTLGQGPEFLTYFQNEAQLEKSRLLSDRFSAERPKGSFSTLEIQRTEQGDSAMYLCASSLVGSGGAYEQYFGPGTRLTVT.